One and the same sample provided the 15 T cell receptor beta chains below, sequenced in a study of cytomegalovirus exposure and HLA in healthy donors. Vbeta (60) and Jbeta (13) primers were used in the PCR. Repertoires were generated with immunoSEQ multiplex PCR, while TCRdb's copy carries only in-frame clones and drops some. The sample lists 200,000 to 250,000 clones, around 85% occurring once. The sample was PBMCs. These receptors all stem from a human donor in good health.

The V and J genes are TRBV7-9 and TRBJ2-7; 7 nucleotides line up with TRBD2. The CDR3 runs to 16 residues. Unmatched junction bases numbered 14, after V lost 3 bases and J lost 6 bases. In germline, CDR1 is SEHNR, CDR2 FQNEAQ (reference sequence). CDR3 protein: CASSFYGGESSGEQYF. In DNA, the CDR3 is TGTGCCAGCAGCTTTTATGGGGGGGAGTCGTCGGGCGAGCAGTACTTC.

The rearrangement links TRBV2 to TRBJ2-3; 14 nucleotides match TRBD2. The CDR3 runs to 16 residues. Trimming took 5 bases from V and 3 from J; bases not matched to a gene: 4. CDR1 and CDR2 from the germline V gene are SNHLY and FYNNEI. The CDR3 DNA reads as TGTGCCAGCAGTTCGACTAGCGGGAGGGTAACAGATACGCAGTATTTT. It yields the protein CASSSTSGRVTDTQYF. Together with reference TRBV2 and TRBJ2-3, the CDR3 gives the full variable domain: EPEVTQTPSHQVTQMGQEVILRCVPISNHLYFYWYRQILGQKVEFLVSFYNNEISEKSEIFDDQFSVERPDGSNFTLKIRSTKLEDSAMYFCASSSTSGRVTDTQYFGPGTRLTVL.

This clone was seen only a few times. The chain carries TRBV29-1 and TRBJ2-1; possible D gene TRBD2, 5 bases. Per germline, CDR1 SQVTM and CDR2 ANQGSEA. Trimming removed 5 bases from V and 9 bases from J, with 14 bases in between. The CDR3 loop spans 12 amino acids. Written as DNA, the CDR3 is TGCAGCGTTACTCCGGGATTGGGTGAGCAGTTCTTC. Its protein product is CSVTPGLGEQFF.

This rearrangement joins TRBV28 to TRBJ2-7; 8 nucleotides match TRBD1. There are 15 residues in the CDR3. V was clipped by 7 bases and J by 7 bases; unmatched bases: 15. Germline loops: CDR1 MDHEN, CDR2 SYDVKM. The CDR3 region has the DNA TGTGCCAGCATCTCCTTTGCGACAGGGGTGTGGGAGCAGTACTTC. This codes for CASISFATGVWEQYF. Using reference TRBV28 and TRBJ2-7 for the parts outside the CDR3, the full variable domain is DVKVTQSSRYLVKRTGEKVFLECVQDMDHENMFWYRQDPGLGLRLIYFSYDVKMKEKGDIPEGYSVSREKKERFSLILESASTNQTSMYLCASISFATGVWEQYFGPGTRLTVT.

The chain's CDR3 is CASSPGQNTEAFF. The CDR3 DNA reads as TGTGCCAGCAGCCCGGGACAGAACACTGAAGCTTTCTTT. The V gene is TRBV28, the J gene TRBJ1-1, with a tentative D call TRBD1 (6 bases). The V and J ends lost 6 bases and 1 base respectively, with 9 bases between them. CDR1 and CDR2 (germline): MDHEN, SYDVKM. This CDR3 has 13 amino acids.

This sequence joins TRBV28 and TRBJ2-1; tentative D call: TRBD1 (5 bases). V gave up 10 bases and J gave up 8 bases, with 15 bases separating them. From germline, CDR1 is MDHEN and CDR2 SYDVKM. The CDR3 sequence is 12 residues long. This CDR3 is CATLPLGHEQFF. The CDR3 region has the DNA TGTGCCACCCTCCCCCTGGGGCATGAGCAGTTCTTC.

The rearrangement joins TRBV9 to TRBJ1-5; 7 positions agree with TRBD1. The V segment lost 0 bases and the J segment 4 bases; nucleotides outside the gene matches: 1. The CDR3 spans 14 residues. Per germline, CDR1 SGDLS and CDR2 YYNGEE. The CDR3 spells CASSVEGANQPQHF. The CDR3 bases are TGTGCCAGCAGCGTAGAGGGGGCTAATCAGCCCCAGCATTTT. Complete variable domain (other parts from reference TRBV9 and TRBJ1-5): DSGVTQTPKHLITATGQRVTLRCSPRSGDLSVYWYQQSLDQGLQFLIQYYNGEERAKGNILERFSAQQFPDLHSELNLSSLELGDSALYFCASSVEGANQPQHFGDGTRLSIL.

V and J are TRBV6-5 and TRBJ1-3, with D maybe TRBD1 (5 bases). The CDR3 is 14 residues long. CDR1 and CDR2 from the germline V gene are MNHEY and SVGAGI. V lost 10 bases and J 4 bases, leaving 17 bases between the germline ends. The CDR3 sequence is CATRKTVYGNTIYF. The CDR3 DNA is TGTGCCACCAGAAAGACAGTTTACGGAAACACCATATATTTT.

This clone was recorded a few times. This chain connects TRBV28 to TRBJ2-1; D is uncertain. CDR3 length equals 15 residues. The V end lost 1 base, the J end lost 0 bases, and 7 bases lay between the germline ends. Per the germline V gene, CDR1 is MDHEN and CDR2 is SYDVKM. The CDR3 protein is CASSLYPSSYNEQFF. In nucleotides, the CDR3 is TGTGCCAGCAGTTTATACCCGAGCTCCTACAATGAGCAGTTCTTC. Filled out from reference TRBV28 and TRBJ2-1, the complete variable domain reads DVKVTQSSRYLVKRTGEKVFLECVQDMDHENMFWYRQDPGLGLRLIYFSYDVKMKEKGDIPEGYSVSREKKERFSLILESASTNQTSMYLCASSLYPSSYNEQFFGPGTRLTVL.

The J gene is TRBJ2-7, the V gene TRBV5-5; tentative D call: TRBD1 (5 bases). CDR1 is SGHKS and CDR2 is YYEKEE in the germline V gene (reference sequence). This CDR3 region has 16 residues. Trimming pared 3 bases from V and 2 bases from J, leaving 18 bases between. The CDR3: CASSSRQPPRTYEQYF. CDR3 bases: TGTGCCAGCAGCTCGCGACAGCCCCCCCGTACCTACGAGCAGTACTTC.

The chain employs TRBV5-4 and TRBJ2-2, with 9 nucleotides matching TRBD2. The V gene end was trimmed by 1 base and the J gene end by 3 bases; junction bases not matched to a gene: 4. This CDR3 is 16 amino acids long. CDR1 is SGHNT, CDR2 YYREEE, per germline (reference sequence). The CDR3 DNA reads as TGTGCCAGCAGCTTGAATAGCGGGAGACACACCGGGGAGCTGTTTTTT. As protein: CASSLNSGRHTGELFF.

V and J are TRBV18 and TRBJ2-5, with no clear D. The CDR3 consists of 12 residues. Trimming stripped 0 bases from V and 4 bases from J, with 3 bases between. Germline V gene lookup returns CDR1 KGHSH and CDR2 LQKENI. The CDR3 is CASSPPSETQYF. The CDR3 DNA reads TGTGCCAGCTCACCACCCTCAGAGACCCAGTACTTC.

V and J are TRBV30 and TRBJ1-1; the match to TRBD1 covers 7 bases. J lost 3 bases, V lost 8 bases, and 15 bases had no gene match. Germline V gives CDR1 GTSNPN, CDR2 SVGIG (reference sequence). The CDR3 runs 15 residues. As DNA, the CDR3 is TGTGCCAGACAGACAGGGACGAATTCTGACACTGAAGCTTTCTTT. Translating it yields CARQTGTNSDTEAFF.

The chain combines TRBV29-1 with TRBJ1-2, with a tentative D call TRBD1 (5 bases). The germline gives CDR1 SQVTM, CDR2 ANQGSEA. The V gene lost 6 bases and the J gene lost 4 bases, with 15 bases spanning the gap. The CDR3 sequence is 13 residues long. The DNA of the CDR3 is TGCAGCGTGCATTCAGGGTTATCCTATGGCTACACCTTC. It codes for CSVHSGLSYGYTF.

The chain combines TRBV2 with TRBJ2-3; TRBD2 matches at 12 bases. Trimming took 3 bases from V and 5 from J; bases not matched to a gene: 3. Germline CDR1 SNHLY, CDR2 FYNNEI. CDR3 length equals 15 residues. The CDR3: CASSERTSGIDTQYF. For the CDR3, the DNA is TGTGCCAGCAGTGAGCGGACTAGCGGGATAGATACGCAGTATTTT. Full variable domain (remainder filled in from reference TRBV2 and TRBJ2-3): EPEVTQTPSHQVTQMGQEVILRCVPISNHLYFYWYRQILGQKVEFLVSFYNNEISEKSEIFDDQFSVERPDGSNFTLKIRSTKLEDSAMYFCASSERTSGIDTQYFGPGTRLTVL.